This TCR beta chain was sequenced for a study of blood T cell repertoires in COVID-19. Across the study: COVID-19 samples from acute and convalescent phases originated in the United States, Italy and Spain. PBMCs, B-cell-depleted T cells, or T cells provided the cDNA or gDNA that made up the material.

This clone was seen more than once but under ten times. Sequencing used immunoSEQ multiplex PCR; TCRdb keeps in-frame clones, though not all of them. Of roughly 50,000 clones listed, about four fifths are singletons. The V and J ends lost 8 bases and 2 bases respectively, with 18 bases between them. This CDR3 is 15 amino acids long. The V gene's germline CDR1 is SNHLY and CDR2 FYNNEI. The sequencing sample was made of peripheral blood. The receptor was derived from a woman aged 55-70 years with acute or convalescent COVID-19. V usage is TRBV2 and J usage is TRBJ1-2; weak D call: TRBD1 (6 bases). The CDR3 DNA is TGTGCCAGCCTCCCGGCCTGGACAGAGAACTATGGCTACACCTTC. Its protein product is CASLPAWTENYGYTF. The variable domain in full, completed from reference TRBV2 and TRBJ1-2, reads EPEVTQTPSHQVTQMGQEVILRCVPISNHLYFYWYRQILGQKVEFLVSFYNNEISEKSEIFDDQFSVERPDGSNFTLKIRSTKLEDSAMYFCASLPAWTENYGYTFGSGTRLTVV.